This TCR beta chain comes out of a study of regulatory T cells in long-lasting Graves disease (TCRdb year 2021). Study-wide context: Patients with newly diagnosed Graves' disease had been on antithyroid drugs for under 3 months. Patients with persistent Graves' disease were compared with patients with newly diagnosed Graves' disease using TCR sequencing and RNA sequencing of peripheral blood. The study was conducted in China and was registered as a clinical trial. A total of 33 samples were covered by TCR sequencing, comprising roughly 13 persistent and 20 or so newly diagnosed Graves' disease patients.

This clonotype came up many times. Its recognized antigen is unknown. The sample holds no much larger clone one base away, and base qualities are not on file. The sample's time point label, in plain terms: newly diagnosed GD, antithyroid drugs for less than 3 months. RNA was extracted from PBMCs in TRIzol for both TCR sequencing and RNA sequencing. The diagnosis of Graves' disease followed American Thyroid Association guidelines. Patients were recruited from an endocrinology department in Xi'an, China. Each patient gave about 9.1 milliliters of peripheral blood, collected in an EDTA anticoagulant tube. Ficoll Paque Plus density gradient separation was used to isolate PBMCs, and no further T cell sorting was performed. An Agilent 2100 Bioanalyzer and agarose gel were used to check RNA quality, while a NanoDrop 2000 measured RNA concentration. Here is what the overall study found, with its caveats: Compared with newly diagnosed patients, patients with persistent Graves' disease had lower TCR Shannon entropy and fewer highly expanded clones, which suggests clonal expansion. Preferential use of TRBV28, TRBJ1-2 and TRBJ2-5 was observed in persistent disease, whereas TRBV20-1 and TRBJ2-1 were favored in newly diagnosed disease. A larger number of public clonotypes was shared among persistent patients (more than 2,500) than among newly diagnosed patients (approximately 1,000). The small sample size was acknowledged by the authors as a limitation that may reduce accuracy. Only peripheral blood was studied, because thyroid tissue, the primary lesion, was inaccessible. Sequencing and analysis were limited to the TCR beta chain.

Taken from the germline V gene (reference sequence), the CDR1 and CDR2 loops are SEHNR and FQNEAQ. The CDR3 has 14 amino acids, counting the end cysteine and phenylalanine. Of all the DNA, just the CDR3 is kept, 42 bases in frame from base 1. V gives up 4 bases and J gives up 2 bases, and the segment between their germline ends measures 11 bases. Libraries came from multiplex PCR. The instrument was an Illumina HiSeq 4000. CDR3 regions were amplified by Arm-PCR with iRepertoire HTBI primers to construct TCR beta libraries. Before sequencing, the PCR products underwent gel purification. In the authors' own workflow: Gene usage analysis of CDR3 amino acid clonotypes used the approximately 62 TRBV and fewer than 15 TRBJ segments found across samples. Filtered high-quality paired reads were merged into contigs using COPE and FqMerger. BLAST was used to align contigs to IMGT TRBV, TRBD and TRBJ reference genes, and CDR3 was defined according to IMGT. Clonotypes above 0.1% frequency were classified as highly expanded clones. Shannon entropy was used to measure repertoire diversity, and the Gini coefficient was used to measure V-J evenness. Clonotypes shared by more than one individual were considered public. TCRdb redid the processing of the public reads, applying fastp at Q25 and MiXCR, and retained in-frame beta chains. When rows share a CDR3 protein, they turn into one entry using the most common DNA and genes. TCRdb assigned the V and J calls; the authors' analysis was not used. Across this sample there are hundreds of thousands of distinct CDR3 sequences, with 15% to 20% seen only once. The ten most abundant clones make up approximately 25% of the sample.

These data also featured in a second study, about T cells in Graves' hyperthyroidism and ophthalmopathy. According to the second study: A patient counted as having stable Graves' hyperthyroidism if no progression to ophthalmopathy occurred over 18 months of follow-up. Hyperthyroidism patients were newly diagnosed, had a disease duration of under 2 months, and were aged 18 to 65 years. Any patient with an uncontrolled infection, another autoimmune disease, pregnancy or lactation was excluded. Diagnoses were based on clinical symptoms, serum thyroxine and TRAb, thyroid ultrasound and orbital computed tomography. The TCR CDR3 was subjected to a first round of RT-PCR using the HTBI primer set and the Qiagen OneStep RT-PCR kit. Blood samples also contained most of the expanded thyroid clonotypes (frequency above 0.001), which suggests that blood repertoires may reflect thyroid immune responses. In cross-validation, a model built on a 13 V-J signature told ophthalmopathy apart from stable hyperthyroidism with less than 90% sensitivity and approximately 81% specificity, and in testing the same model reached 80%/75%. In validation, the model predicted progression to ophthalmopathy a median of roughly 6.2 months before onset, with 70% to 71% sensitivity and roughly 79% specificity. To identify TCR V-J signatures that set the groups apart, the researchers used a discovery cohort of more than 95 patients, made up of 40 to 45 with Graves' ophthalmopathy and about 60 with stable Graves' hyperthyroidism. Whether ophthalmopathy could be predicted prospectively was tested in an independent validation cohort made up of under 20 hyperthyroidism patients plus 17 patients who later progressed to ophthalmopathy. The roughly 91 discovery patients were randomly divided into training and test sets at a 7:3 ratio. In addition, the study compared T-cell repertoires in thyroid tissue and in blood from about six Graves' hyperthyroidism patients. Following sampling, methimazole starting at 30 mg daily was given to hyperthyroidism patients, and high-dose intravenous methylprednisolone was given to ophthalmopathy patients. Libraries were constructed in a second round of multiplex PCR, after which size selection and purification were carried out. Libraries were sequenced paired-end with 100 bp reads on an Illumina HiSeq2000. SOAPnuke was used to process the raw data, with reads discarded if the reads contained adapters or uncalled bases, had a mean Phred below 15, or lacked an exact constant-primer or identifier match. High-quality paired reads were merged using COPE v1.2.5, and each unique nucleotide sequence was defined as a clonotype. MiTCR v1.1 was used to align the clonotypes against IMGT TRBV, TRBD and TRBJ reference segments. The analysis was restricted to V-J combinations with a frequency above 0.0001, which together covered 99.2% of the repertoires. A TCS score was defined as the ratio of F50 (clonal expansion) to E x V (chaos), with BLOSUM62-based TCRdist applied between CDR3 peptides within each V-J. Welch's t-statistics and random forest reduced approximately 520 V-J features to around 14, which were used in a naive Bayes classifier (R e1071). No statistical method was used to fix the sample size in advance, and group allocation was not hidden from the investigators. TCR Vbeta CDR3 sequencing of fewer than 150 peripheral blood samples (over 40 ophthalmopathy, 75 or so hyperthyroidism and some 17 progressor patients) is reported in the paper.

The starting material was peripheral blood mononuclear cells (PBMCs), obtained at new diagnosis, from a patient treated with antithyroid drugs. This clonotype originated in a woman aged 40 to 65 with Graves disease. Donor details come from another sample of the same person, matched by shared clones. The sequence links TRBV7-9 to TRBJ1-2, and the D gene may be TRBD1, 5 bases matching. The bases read TGTGCCAGCAGCTCGACAGACCTAAACTATGGCTACACCTTC. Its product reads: CASSSTDLNYGYTF.